This T cell receptor beta chain was found in a study of T-cell reconstitution after alpha-beta-depleted transplantation in children. Using unique molecular identifiers, the investigators prepared the TCRbeta library. Via MiXCR, TCRdb re-called the PCR reads, giving one row per CDR3 protein. The repertoire consists of over 85,000 distinct CDR3 sequences, with roughly 7.2% occurring once and the leading ten covering roughly 15%. The CDR3 runs to 14 residues. V gave up 8 bases and J gave up 7 bases, with 20 bases separating them. Germline V gives CDR1 MNHNS, CDR2 SASEGT. Here the sequenced sample was PBMCs, taken before TCRalphabeta/CD19-depleted stem cell transplant. This sequence was found in a boy between 2 and 15 years old with acute lymphoblastic leukemia, due to receive a stem cell transplant. The J gene is TRBJ1-2, the V gene TRBV6-1; D possibly corresponds to TRBD1 (5 bases). This chain's CDR3 is CASQPRQSRGGYTF. CDR3 DNA: TGTGCCAGCCAACCTAGACAGTCTAGGGGTGGCTACACCTTC.